These 15 T cell receptor beta chains were sequenced from one sample in a study of response to subunit inactivated influenza vaccine. TCRdb processed the RT-PCR reads anew with MiXCR; each CDR3 protein has one entry. The top ten clones hold less than 4% of a sample with about 500,000 distinct CDR3 sequences, 16% of them seen once. The sample consisted of CD4+ T cells sorted from PBMCs, taken 23 to 25 months after vaccination. All receptors derive from a man between 50 and 69 years old who received an inactivated influenza vaccine.

Here the CDR3 reads CASSFRPPGRELFF. CDR3 sequence (DNA): TGTGCCAGCAGTTTTAGACCTCCTGGAAGGGAGCTGTTTTTT. The V gene is TRBV12-3 or TRBV12-4, the J gene TRBJ2-2; no clear D. This CDR3 is built from 14 residues. The V end was cut by 3 bases, the J end by 9 bases, with 14 bases between.

The V and J genes are TRBV30 and TRBJ2-5; D remains ambiguous. Trimming took 0 bases from V and 5 from J, leaving 4 bases between them. This CDR3 is 11 amino acids long. Germline V gene data show CDR1 as GTSNPN and CDR2 as SVGIG (reference sequence). Here the CDR3 reads CAWSVLETQYF. The CDR3 DNA reads as TGTGCCTGGAGTGTTCTTGAGACCCAGTACTTC.

This clonotype occurred a few times. V usage is TRBV20-1 and J usage is TRBJ2-5, with 8 bases fitting TRBD1. The V gene end was trimmed by 6 bases and the J gene end by 8 bases; junction bases not matched to a gene: 14. The CDR3 runs 14 residues. The germline gives CDR1 DFQATT, CDR2 SNEGSKA (reference sequence). CDR3 DNA sequence: TGCAGTGCACAAGCCGGGACAGGCTCCTTTACCCAGTACTTC. Translating gives CSAQAGTGSFTQYF.

This clonotype has more than one count but fewer than ten. The V call is TRBV6-1, the J call TRBJ2-6, with TRBD2 matching 8 bases. V was pared by 8 bases and J by 0 bases, with 6 bases of the junction left unmatched. Per germline, CDR1 MNHNS and CDR2 SASEGT. This CDR3 has 16 residues. CDR3 sequence reads: CASFRGGSSGANVLTF. CDR3 nucleotide sequence: TGTGCCAGCTTCCGGGGGGGGAGCTCTGGGGCCAACGTCCTGACTTTC.

The chain employs TRBV5-1 and TRBJ1-5, with D perhaps TRBD1 (6 bases). CDR1 is SGHRS, CDR2 YFSETQ, per germline. The V end lost 6 bases, the J end lost 0 bases, and 10 bases lay between the germline ends. This CDR3 region has 14 residues. CDR3 nucleotides: TGCGCCAGCAAACCAGGGGTTAGCAATCAGCCCCAGCATTTT. It encodes CASKPGVSNQPQHF.

V gene TRBV7-9 combines with J gene TRBJ1-1, with a weak D call TRBD1 (6 bases). V was shortened by 5 bases and J by 4 bases, with 17 bases between the two germline ends. Per germline, CDR1 SEHNR and CDR2 FQNEAQ (reference sequence). The CDR3 totals 15 residues. The CDR3 sequence: CASSRSGQIGTEAFF. The CDR3 coding sequence is TGTGCCAGCAGCCGAAGCGGACAGATCGGCACTGAAGCTTTCTTT.

This chain links TRBV30 with TRBJ1-5; tentatively, D is TRBD1 (5 bases). The germline CDR1 and CDR2 sequences are GTSNPN and SVGIG (reference sequence). The CDR3 has 13 residues. The germline V and J ends were trimmed by 2 bases and 7 bases, with 12 bases remaining between them. The DNA for the CDR3 is TGTGCCTGGAGTCCGGGGCTAGGCCAGCCCCAGCATTTT. It codes for CAWSPGLGQPQHF.

At least ten counts were recorded for this clonotype. The chain carries TRBV5-1 and TRBJ2-5; TRBD1 matches at 8 bases. The CDR3 extends over 15 amino acids. Germline V gene lookup returns CDR1 SGHRS and CDR2 YFSETQ. After removal of 3 bases from V and 2 bases from J, the junction contained 6 bases not matched to a gene. CDR3 sequence: CASSSRTGSQETQYF. The CDR3 DNA reads as TGCGCCAGCAGCTCTCGGACAGGGAGTCAAGAGACCCAGTACTTC.

The chain employs TRBV7-2 and TRBJ1-4; a weak D match, TRBD1 (5 bases). CDR1 and CDR2 from the germline V gene are SGHTA and FQGNSA. This CDR3 is built from 13 residues. Deletions cut 0 bases from V and 8 bases from J, with 7 bases between. The CDR3 loop reads CASSLAGGEKLFF. As DNA, the CDR3 is TGTGCCAGCAGCTTAGCCGGGGGGGAAAAACTGTTTTTT.

The chain uses TRBV11-2 and TRBJ2-4, with TRBD1 matching over 12 bases. V was clipped by 5 bases and J by 8 bases; unmatched bases: 13. This CDR3 is 17 amino acids long. Germline V gene sequence: CDR1 SGHAT, CDR2 FQNNGV. CDR3 sequence: CASSRRDRGPIGDIQYF. CDR3 sequence (DNA): TGTGCCAGCAGCCGCCGGGACAGGGGGCCAATCGGGGACATTCAGTACTTC.

The rearrangement links TRBV28 to TRBJ1-1; tentative D call: TRBD1 (5 bases). Deletions cut 10 bases from V and 11 bases from J, with 20 bases between. CDR1 is MDHEN and CDR2 is SYDVKM in the germline V gene. The CDR3 runs 12 residues. The CDR3 loop reads CATSRGVLRAFF. CDR3 DNA: TGTGCCACCAGCCGGGGGGTACTGAGGGCTTTCTTT.

The CDR3 bases are TGTGCCAGCAGCCGTGGGACTAGCGGATTCACCGGGGAGCTGTTTTTT. Its protein is CASSRGTSGFTGELFF. The chain has TRBV11-2 and TRBJ2-2, with 11 nucleotides matching TRBD2. The CDR3 extends over 16 amino acids. The V gene's germline CDR1 is SGHAT and CDR2 FQNNGV. V lost 5 bases, J lost 4 bases, and 6 bases stayed unmatched.

In this sample, this clonotype turned up a few times. The rearrangement joins TRBV27 to TRBJ1-1; the D is unclear. Trimming pared 5 bases from V and 2 bases from J, leaving 12 bases between. The germline V gene has CDR1 MNHEY and CDR2 SMNVEV (reference sequence). This CDR3 has 14 amino acids. The CDR3 protein is CASSPIRVNTEAFF. The DNA for the CDR3 is TGTGCCAGCAGTCCTATTAGGGTTAACACTGAAGCTTTCTTT.

Only a few counts were recorded for this clonotype. This chain connects TRBV20-1 to TRBJ2-1, with a weak D call TRBD1 (6 bases). Germline CDR1 and CDR2: DFQATT and SNEGSKA (reference sequence). This CDR3 region has 17 residues. V lost 1 base to trimming and J lost 1 base, with 17 bases between them. The CDR3 sequence is CSARAQGRTKSYNEQFF. The CDR3 nucleotides read TGCAGTGCTAGAGCACAGGGACGCACAAAGTCCTACAATGAGCAGTTCTTC.

The chain couples TRBV11-2 to TRBJ2-2; D uncertain. The CDR3 runs to 18 residues. V was pared by 5 bases and J by 0 bases, with 19 bases between. Germline V gives CDR1 SGHAT, CDR2 FQNNGV. This CDR3 is CASSSKKAWGTNTGELFF. The CDR3 region has the DNA TGTGCCAGCAGCAGTAAAAAAGCGTGGGGTACGAACACCGGGGAGCTGTTTTTT.